The present T cell receptor beta chain was sequenced within a study of T cell changes during pregnancy in multiple sclerosis (dated 2019 in TCRdb). In terms of the full investigation: The study examined how the T cell repertoire changed over the course of pregnancy in women with multiple sclerosis.

Trimming removed 3 bases from V and 0 bases from J, leaving 12 bases between the germline ends. Looking up the germline V gene (reference sequence) yields CDR1 SEHNR and CDR2 FQNEAQ. The CDR3 spans 16 residues, from the cysteine through the phenylalanine. Only CDR3 DNA is held: 48 bases, read in frame from base 1. Library method: the immunoSEQ multiplex PCR assay. This immuneACCESS table, as held by TCRdb, lists in-frame sequences with V and J called but not all clones. Of the missing ones, under half trace to an unresolved V gene in checked studies; the others have no known cause. In all, the sample holds 45,000 to 70,000 clones, and about 90% of those were seen once. The ten most abundant clones make up approximately 0.58% of the sample. Note on this clone: The clone's antigen remains unknown. No base quality values were provided; no much bigger clone lies one nucleotide off.

The rearrangement combines TRBV7-9 with TRBJ1-5; 5 matching bases give a weak D call of TRBD1. Sequenced here: CD4+ T cells from peripheral blood mononuclear cells, sampled after pregnancy. This TCR derives from a female donor with multiple sclerosis, enrolled in a pregnancy study. The CDR3 in this case is CASSLSPGISNQPQHF. The DNA sequence is given as TGTGCCAGCAGCTTGTCACCAGGGATTAGCAATCAGCCCCAGCATTTT. Reference TRBV7-9 and TRBJ1-5 genes cover what lies past the CDR3, so the full variable domain is DTGVSQNPRHKITKRGQNVTFRCDPISEHNRLYWYRQTLGQGPEFLTYFQNEAQLEKSRLLSDRFSAERPKGSFSTLEIQRTEQGDSAMYLCASSLSPGISNQPQHFGDGTRLSIL.